Presented here are 29 T cell receptor beta chains from one specimen sequenced in a study of resident and recirculating memory T cells in vitiligo. Sequencing used immunoSEQ multiplex PCR; TCRdb keeps in-frame clones, though not all of them. Of roughly 80,000 clones in the sample, around 90% are singletons; the top ten hold more than 5%. Input material: blood. These receptors came from a male donor with vitiligo.

J is TRBJ1-1 and V is TRBV19; tentatively, D is TRBD1 (5 bases). The CDR3 extends over 15 amino acids. The V end lost 4 bases, the J end lost 5 bases, and 17 bases lay between the germline ends. Germline V gives CDR1 LNHDA, CDR2 SQIVND (reference sequence). The CDR3 DNA reads TGTGCCAGTAGTACCCAGGCGGGACGAGGGACTGAAGCTTTCTTT. Its protein product is CASSTQAGRGTEAFF.

CDR3 sequence: CASILTSGTGGDEQFF. CDR3 DNA sequence: TGTGCCAGCATTCTAACTAGCGGGACGGGAGGAGATGAGCAGTTCTTC. The chain joins TRBV7-9 to TRBJ2-1; 10 bases fit TRBD2. Trimming at V came to 7 bases and at J to 8 bases, leaving 14 bases not matched to a gene. CDR3 length equals 16 residues. Germline assignment: CDR1 SEHNR and CDR2 FQNEAQ (reference sequence). Complete variable domain (other parts from reference TRBV7-9 and TRBJ2-1): DTGVSQNPRHKITKRGQNVTFRCDPISEHNRLYWYRQTLGQGPEFLTYFQNEAQLEKSRLLSDRFSAERPKGSFSTLEIQRTEQGDSAMYLCASILTSGTGGDEQFFGPGTRLTVL.

This clone came up once. The V gene is TRBV7-6, the J gene TRBJ1-2, with D uncertain. The V end lost 7 bases, the J end lost 11 bases, and 5 bases lay between the germline ends. This CDR3 region has 8 residues. Looked up from germline, CDR1 is SGHVS and CDR2 is FNYEAQ. CDR3 sequence reads: CASILYTF. DNA for the CDR3: TGTGCCAGCATATTATACACCTTC.

The genes are TRBV13 and TRBJ2-3; TRBD2 aligns across 8 bases. The junction had 11 bases not matched to a gene; V was cut back by 5 bases and J by 1 base. Germline V lookup: CDR1 PRHDT, CDR2 FYEKMQ (reference sequence). There are 17 residues in the CDR3. CDR3 loop: CASSPPFSTSGTDTQYF. The CDR3 DNA is TGTGCCAGCAGCCCCCCCTTCTCGACTAGCGGCACAGATACGCAGTATTTT.

In the case of this clone: The sample has other DNA sequences that encode this CDR3 too. The chain joins TRBV9 to TRBJ2-7, with TRBD1 identical over 7 bases. Germline-derived CDR1 and CDR2 are SGDLS and YYNGEE. The CDR3 has 14 amino acids. V shed 2 bases, J shed 2 bases, and the junction held 4 bases outside the gene matches. The CDR3 loop is CASSVRDSPYEQYF. CDR3 sequence (DNA): TGTGCCAGCAGCGTCCGGGACAGTCCCTACGAGCAGTACTTC. Full variable domain (remainder filled in from reference TRBV9 and TRBJ2-7): DSGVTQTPKHLITATGQRVTLRCSPRSGDLSVYWYQQSLDQGLQFLIQYYNGEERAKGNILERFSAQQFPDLHSELNLSSLELGDSALYFCASSVRDSPYEQYFGPGTRLTVT.

This rearrangement joins TRBV2 to TRBJ2-2; 7 nucleotides line up with TRBD1. The germline gives CDR1 SNHLY, CDR2 FYNNEI. The CDR3 contains 15 residues. After removal of 4 bases from V and 1 base from J, the junction contained 3 bases not matched to a gene. The CDR3 DNA reads TGTGCCAGCAGTGTCGGACAGGAGAACACCGGGGAGCTGTTTTTT. It codes for CASSVGQENTGELFF.

The V gene is TRBV19, the J gene TRBJ2-7; D may be TRBD2 (5 bases). The germline gives CDR1 LNHDA, CDR2 SQIVND (reference sequence). The V end lost 5 bases, the J end lost 3 bases, and 17 bases lay between the germline ends. CDR3 size: 15 residues. The CDR3 sequence: CASSRGGSVDYEQYF. The CDR3 DNA is TGTGCCAGTAGTCGCGGTGGTAGCGTAGACTACGAGCAGTACTTC.

V is TRBV7-9 and J is TRBJ1-2, with D possibly being TRBD1 (6 bases). V was shortened by 4 bases and J by 8 bases, with 14 bases between the two germline ends. Germline V gene sequence: CDR1 SEHNR, CDR2 FQNEAQ (reference sequence). The CDR3 has 13 residues. The CDR3 sequence is CASSSGGARGYTF. The CDR3 DNA is TGTGCCAGCAGCTCTGGGGGGGCTAGGGGCTACACCTTC.

The chain joins TRBV11-2 to TRBJ1-1, with TRBD1 identical over 8 bases. V was clipped by 4 bases and J by 4 bases; unmatched bases: 5. CDR3 length: 14 residues. The germline gives CDR1 SGHAT, CDR2 FQNNGV. The CDR3 reads CASSYTDRGTEAFF. CDR3 in DNA: TGTGCCAGCAGCTACACCGACAGGGGCACTGAAGCTTTCTTT.

The chain combines TRBV4-1 with TRBJ2-1; D gene unclear. The V and J ends lost 6 bases and 5 bases respectively, with 26 bases between them. Looked up from germline, CDR1 is MGHRA and CDR2 is YSYEKL. The CDR3 extends over 18 amino acids. Here the CDR3 reads CASRTRLRELAVHNEQFF. The CDR3 DNA is TGCGCCAGCAGAACCCGGCTGAGAGAGTTAGCAGTCCACAATGAGCAGTTCTTC.

Concerning this clone: A junction end diverges from the germline sequence, so it may reflect a read error. The J gene is TRBJ2-7, the V gene TRBV5-1; possibly TRBD1 for D (6 bases). Germline V CDR1 and CDR2: SGHRS, YFSETQ. The CDR3 totals 16 residues. CDR3 coding DNA: TGCGCCAGCAGCTTCGAACCTCAGGGGAAGCGCTACGAGCAGCACTTC. Protein: CASSFEPQGKRYEQHF. The variable domain in full, with the rest retrieved from reference TRBV5-1 and TRBJ2-7, is KAGVTQTPRYLIKTRGQQVTLSCSPISGHRSVSWYQQTPGQGLQFLFEYFSETQRNKGNFPGRFSGRQFSNSRSEMNVSTLELGDSALYLCASSFEPQGKRYEQHFGPGTRLTVT.

The gene calls are TRBV4-2 and TRBJ2-1; the D is unclear. CDR1 LGHNA and CDR2 YNFKEQ come from the germline V gene. V was shortened by 0 bases and J by 4 bases, with 10 bases between the two germline ends. This CDR3 is 15 amino acids long. CDR3 coding DNA: TGTGCCAGCAGCCAAGATCTAGACTTTTACAATGAGCAGTTCTTC. Residues: CASSQDLDFYNEQFF.

The chain uses TRBV7-2 and TRBJ1-5, with D possibly matching TRBD1 (6 bases). The CDR3 extends over 14 amino acids. V was shortened by 4 bases and J by 4 bases, with 11 bases between the two germline ends. CDR1 and CDR2 (germline): SGHTA, FQGNSA. CDR3 sequence: CASSSTGRNQPQHF. The CDR3 nucleotides read TGTGCCAGCAGCTCGACAGGTCGGAATCAGCCCCAGCATTTT.

This chain links TRBV18 with TRBJ2-7; D gene ambiguous. The CDR3 length is 16 residues. Germline CDR1 is KGHSH and CDR2 is LQKENI. Between the trimmed V and J ends, which lost 2 bases and 1 base, there was a span of 15 bases. CDR3 bases: TGTGCCAGCTCACCATCCGGGTCACCTAGTTCCTACGAGCAGTACTTC. Translation gives CASSPSGSPSSYEQYF.

The chain uses TRBV7-9 and TRBJ2-7, with 7 bases fitting TRBD2. Germline CDR1 is SEHNR and CDR2 is FQNEAQ (reference sequence). This CDR3 comprises 15 residues. Unmatched junction bases numbered 8, after V lost 6 bases and J lost 0 bases. The CDR3 sequence: CASSIGGWSSYEQYF. The DNA for the CDR3 is TGTGCCAGCAGTATCGGGGGGTGGAGCTCCTACGAGCAGTACTTC.

The chain carries TRBV27 and TRBJ2-7; D gene unclear. This CDR3 comprises 13 residues. In germline, CDR1 is MNHEY, CDR2 SMNVEV (reference sequence). V dropped 5 bases and J dropped 5 bases, with 13 bases sitting between them. The CDR3 region has the DNA TGTGCCAGCAGTGTGCTGGAGACGGACGAGCAGTACTTC. Residues: CASSVLETDEQYF.

The chain joins TRBV12-5 to TRBJ2-1; 7 bases map to TRBD1. The CDR3 covers 12 residues. Germline V gives CDR1 LGHNT, CDR2 FRNRAP. V shed 6 bases, J shed 9 bases, and the junction held 5 bases outside the gene matches. The CDR3 reads CASGPGGFEQFF. The CDR3 region has the DNA TGTGCTAGTGGCCCAGGGGGTTTTGAGCAGTTCTTC.

The CDR3 sequence is CASSRPGLAPLSYNEQFF. In DNA form, the CDR3 reads TGTGCCAGCAGTCGCCCGGGACTAGCGCCCCTATCCTACAATGAGCAGTTCTTC. This chain uses TRBV28 with TRBJ2-1, with 10 bases lining up with TRBD2. The CDR3 has 18 amino acids. The germline gives CDR1 MDHEN, CDR2 SYDVKM. The J segment lost 1 base and the V segment lost 5 bases, leaving 11 bases of the junction unmatched.

The V and J genes are TRBV15 and TRBJ2-7; the match to TRBD2 covers 7 bases. After removal of 5 bases from V and 4 bases from J, the junction contained 5 bases not matched to a gene. This CDR3 has 13 amino acids. Germline CDR1 reads LNHNV; CDR2 reads YYDKDF (reference sequence). In DNA form, the CDR3 reads TGTGCCACCAGCGGGAGGGGCCGATACGAGCAGTACTTC. Residues: CATSGRGRYEQYF.

This clone was recorded once. V is TRBV28 and J is TRBJ2-7; TRBD1 agrees at 10 bases. Per the germline V gene, CDR1 is MDHEN and CDR2 is SYDVKM. The CDR3 sequence is 16 residues long. Losses at the gene ends were 9 bases for V and 0 bases for J; bases not matched to a gene: 11. DNA for the CDR3: TGTGCCAGTGGACAGGGGGAGCGGGGCCTCTCCTACGAGCAGTACTTC. It yields the protein CASGQGERGLSYEQYF. Drawing the rest from reference TRBV28 and TRBJ2-7, the complete variable domain is DVKVTQSSRYLVKRTGEKVFLECVQDMDHENMFWYRQDPGLGLRLIYFSYDVKMKEKGDIPEGYSVSREKKERFSLILESASTNQTSMYLCASGQGERGLSYEQYFGPGTRLTVT.

The rearrangement joins TRBV29-1 to TRBJ1-4; 9 bases match TRBD1. V lost 5 bases to trimming and J lost 7 bases; unmatched junction nucleotides: 20. The CDR3 contains 18 residues. Germline V gene sequence: CDR1 SQVTM, CDR2 ANQGSEA. The CDR3 region has the DNA TGCAGCGTTACCAAGTTGAGAGACAGGGGGATATTAGGTGAAAAACTGTTTTTT. Its protein product is CSVTKLRDRGILGEKLFF.

This sequence joins TRBV5-4 and TRBJ2-5; TRBD2 might be the D (6 bases). CDR3 length: 13 amino acids. Germline V gene sequence: CDR1 SGHNT, CDR2 YYREEE (reference sequence). Trimming left V 7 bases short and J 5 bases short, with 15 bases between. The CDR3 DNA reads TGTGCCAGCCGATTCGGGGGAGGTGAGACCCAGTACTTC. This codes for CASRFGGGETQYF.

J is TRBJ2-3 and V is TRBV30; D remains unclear. CDR3 size: 15 residues. Germline-derived CDR1 and CDR2 are GTSNPN and SVGIG (reference sequence). V gave up 4 bases and J gave up 3 bases, with 17 bases separating them. CDR3 amino acids: CAWNPGQAGTDTQYF. DNA for the CDR3: TGTGCCTGGAATCCCGGCCAGGCTGGGACAGATACGCAGTATTTT.

The chain joins TRBV5-6 to TRBJ2-7, with 10 bases that match TRBD1. From germline, CDR1 is SGHDT and CDR2 YYEEEE. The CDR3 sequence is 14 residues long. V shed 2 bases and J 4 bases; nucleotides not matched to a gene: 3. The CDR3 is CASSFRTGGYEQYF. DNA for the CDR3: TGTGCCAGCAGCTTCCGGACAGGGGGGTACGAGCAGTACTTC.

CDR3: CASSQEVGGQGGEQYF. As DNA, the CDR3 is TGCGCCAGCAGCCAAGAAGTGGGGGGACAGGGGGGCGAGCAGTACTTC. The chain uses TRBV4-1 and TRBJ2-7, with 11 nucleotides matching TRBD1. The CDR3 runs to 16 residues. The J segment lost 6 bases and the V segment lost 0 bases, leaving 7 bases of the junction unmatched. Germline V lookup: CDR1 MGHRA, CDR2 YSYEKL.

The rearrangement uses TRBV28 and TRBJ1-4; weak D call: TRBD1 (5 bases). The CDR3 runs to 14 residues. Germline assignment: CDR1 MDHEN and CDR2 SYDVKM. V lost 4 bases, J lost 10 bases, and 16 bases lay in between. The CDR3 region is CASSSYIGQGKLFF. In nucleotides, the CDR3 is TGTGCCAGCAGTTCCTACATTGGGCAGGGAAAACTGTTTTTT. Variable domain in full (rest from reference TRBV28 and TRBJ1-4): DVKVTQSSRYLVKRTGEKVFLECVQDMDHENMFWYRQDPGLGLRLIYFSYDVKMKEKGDIPEGYSVSREKKERFSLILESASTNQTSMYLCASSSYIGQGKLFFGSGTQLSVL.

The chain employs TRBV27 and TRBJ2-1; unclear D gene. CDR1 is MNHEY, CDR2 SMNVEV, per germline (reference sequence). The length of the CDR3 is 15 residues. V was trimmed by 6 bases and J by 7 bases, leaving 19 bases between them. CDR3 nucleotides: TGTGCCAGCAGGTCCCAGGTCGCCCGCAGGAATGAGCAGTTCTTC. Protein product: CASRSQVARRNEQFF.

V and J are TRBV7-3 and TRBJ2-5; D might be TRBD2 (5 bases). Trimming left V 0 bases short and J 3 bases short, with 14 bases between. The CDR3 runs 16 residues. The germline V gene encodes CDR1 SGHTA and CDR2 FQGTGA. The CDR3 nucleotides read TGTGCCAGCAGCTTAACTGTTAGGAGCGGAGAAGAGACCCAGTACTTC. Protein: CASSLTVRSGEETQYF.

This clone was recorded only once. The V and J genes are TRBV18 and TRBJ2-2, with 11 positions matching TRBD1. Trimming removed 3 bases from V and 5 bases from J; junction bases left unmatched: 5. The CDR3 contains 16 residues. Germline-derived CDR1 and CDR2 are KGHSH and LQKENI. The CDR3 sequence is CASSPGQGAITGELFF. Written as DNA, the CDR3 is TGTGCCAGCTCACCCGGACAGGGGGCGATAACCGGGGAGCTGTTTTTT.